This is a list of T cell receptor beta chains from one sample in a study of blood T cell repertoires in COVID-19. Some clones are missing from TCRdb's copy, which holds only in-frame ones; the method was immunoSEQ multiplex PCR. The sample yields about 230,000 clones, roughly 80% seen once. The sample taken for sequencing was peripheral blood. The source of these receptors is a woman in her seventies with active or convalescent COVID-19. Each CDR3 is given with its conserved first and last residue. D genes are given only for firm matches.

v_call	j_call	d_call	cdr3_aa	cdr3_nt
TRBV5-4	TRBJ2-2	-	CASSPEGHRTNTGELFF	TGTGCCAGCAGCCCCGAGGGACACCGAACGAACACCGGGGAGCTGTTTTTT
TRBV29-1	TRBJ1-2	TRBD1	CSVQQGQYGYTF	TGCAGCGTCCAACAGGGGCAGTATGGCTACACCTTC
TRBV6-1	TRBJ2-7	TRBD2	CASSEVGGSEGDEQYF	TGTGCCAGCAGTGAAGTGGGGGGGTCCGAAGGCGACGAGCAGTACTTC
TRBV20-1	TRBJ2-5	-	CSGQQETQYF	TGCAGTGGACAGCAAGAGACCCAGTACTTC
TRBV28	TRBJ2-1	-	CAIKRAQSYNEQFF	TGTGCCATCAAGCGGGCCCAGTCCTACAATGAGCAGTTCTTC
TRBV28	TRBJ2-7	-	CASSPSDSSFYEQYF	TGTGCCAGCAGCCCTAGCGACAGCTCCTTCTACGAGCAGTACTTC
TRBV7-2	TRBJ2-3	TRBD1	CASSTGGVSTDTQYF	TGTGCCAGCAGCACAGGGGGTGTTTCCACAGATACGCAGTATTTT
TRBV7-9	TRBJ2-7	TRBD2	CASSRMTSFYEQYF	TGTGCCAGCAGCCGCATGACTAGCTTCTACGAGCAGTACTTC
TRBV19	TRBJ1-5	TRBD1	CASSGGQAWGQPQHF	TGTGCCAGTAGTGGTGGACAGGCGTGGGGTCAGCCCCAGCATTTT
TRBV2	TRBJ1-5	-	CASSGASNQPQHF	TGTGCCAGCAGTGGGGCTAGCAATCAGCCCCAGCATTTT
TRBV27	TRBJ1-6	-	CASTIGWGRGHNSPLHF	TGTGCCAGCACTATCGGTTGGGGCAGGGGACATAATTCACCCCTCCACTTT